One T cell receptor (beta chain) is described in this entry. Its antigen is as yet unknown. This sample is part of a study of T-cell memory formation after mild COVID-19. Whole-study results and caveats: Researchers found some responding clones in pre-infection memory, a sign that cross-reactive memory joined. Contracting CD8+ clones were enriched in EMRA, CD4+ mainly in CM and EM. Clones contracting day 15 to 85 were balanced CD4/CD8; later expanders leaned CD4+.

TCR alpha and TCR beta cDNA libraries with sample barcodes and UMIs came from 5'RACE using constant-segment primers. TCRdb re-analysed the 5' RACE reads in MiXCR, keeping a single row per CDR3 protein. This sample has about 130,000 distinct CDR3 sequences, with approximately 15% found just once. The CDR3 extends over 14 amino acids. Trimming stripped 4 bases from V and 6 bases from J, with 16 bases between. From germline, CDR1 is SEHNR and CDR2 FQNEAQ (reference sequence). Sequenced material: PBMCs or a T cell subset sorted from them (not recorded which). The origin of this receptor is an adult woman who had mild COVID-19 (a few samples of this study predate the infection). Cell type and time point are not known. The chain has TRBV7-9 and TRBJ2-7, with D unresolved. This CDR3 is CASSSQPGVSEQYF. CDR3 in DNA: TGTGCCAGCAGCTCCCAACCCGGTGTCAGCGAGCAGTACTTC.